What follows are 20 T cell receptor beta chains derived from one specimen sequenced in a study of T cells in Graves' hyperthyroidism and ophthalmopathy. RNA transcripts served as the template for amplifying TCR beta CDR3 regions. A set of HTBI primers served as the primers for a first-round RT-PCR of the TCR CDR3. TCRdb passed the multiplex PCR reads through MiXCR, listing each CDR3 protein once. Of 460,000 or so distinct CDR3 sequences in the sample, roughly an eighth are singletons; the top ten hold around 17%. Sequenced: blood. Receptors originate from a woman aged 18-35 years with Graves' hyperthyroidism.

This chain joins TRBV7-3 and TRBJ2-2; D may be TRBD2 (5 bases). The CDR3 contains 20 residues. The germline CDR1 and CDR2 sequences are SGHTA and FQGTGA. Trimming removed 4 bases at V and 2 bases at J, with 26 bases between. CDR3 DNA sequence: TGTGCCAGCAGCTACGGCGTCGGTCTTCCGAGCGGTACCAACACCGGGGAGCTGTTTTTT. This translates into CASSYGVGLPSGTNTGELFF.

This clonotype showed up many times. V and J are TRBV20-1 and TRBJ2-2, with D tentatively TRBD2 (5 bases). CDR1 is DFQATT, CDR2 SNEGSKA, per germline (reference sequence). The ends were cut back, 3 bases at V and 3 bases at J, with 20 bases in the middle. CDR3 length: 17 amino acids. In nucleotides, the CDR3 is TGCAGTGCTAGCAGGCCAGCGGAGTTACAAGACACCGGGGAGCTGTTTTTT. Amino acids: CSASRPAELQDTGELFF.

This clonotype occurred many times. This sequence joins TRBV3-1 and TRBJ1-1; tentative D call: TRBD1 (6 bases). V dropped 0 bases and J dropped 0 bases, with 14 bases sitting between them. Germline loops: CDR1 LGHDT, CDR2 YNNKEL (reference sequence). The CDR3 extends over 17 amino acids. The CDR3 region has the DNA TGTGCCAGCAGCCAAGAGTCAGGGGTTCCAATGAACACTGAAGCTTTCTTT. Translation: CASSQESGVPMNTEAFF.

This clonotype was observed a handful of times. The chain joins TRBV5-5 to TRBJ2-3; 10 positions agree with TRBD2. Trimming took 1 base from V and 5 from J; bases not matched to a gene: 10. Germline-derived CDR1 and CDR2 are SGHKS and YYEKEE (reference sequence). The CDR3 extends over 17 amino acids. For the CDR3, the DNA is TGTGCCAGCAGCTTGTTTCTAGCGGGGGCCCTGGGAGATACGCAGTATTTT. It yields the protein CASSLFLAGALGDTQYF.

For this clonotype: This may be a read error, as it is one base from a much larger clone. V usage is TRBV7-2 and J usage is TRBJ1-5, with D possibly TRBD1 on 6 matching bases. The CDR3 contains 15 residues. Looked up from germline, CDR1 is SGHTA and CDR2 is FQGNSA. DNA for the CDR3: TGTTCCAGCAGCCATCCCGAGCAGGGACATCGGCCCCAGCATTTT. This gives the protein CSSSHPEQGHRPQHF.

This clonotype occurred a few times. This chain joins TRBV5-1 and TRBJ2-7; no definite D call. The CDR3 covers 14 residues. Germline CDR1 reads SGHRS; CDR2 reads YFSETQ. V was cut by 1 base and J by 6 bases, with 14 bases left in between. CDR3 in amino acids: CASSLFPDLGEQYF. CDR3 sequence (DNA): TGCGCCAGCAGCTTGTTTCCCGATTTGGGCGAGCAGTACTTC.

This chain connects TRBV7-2 to TRBJ1-5, with a weak D call TRBD1 (5 bases). V was cut by 0 bases and J by 6 bases, with 9 bases left in between. Germline V gene lookup returns CDR1 SGHTA and CDR2 FQGNSA. The CDR3 totals 14 residues. The CDR3 region has the DNA TGTGCCAGCAGCTTAGCGCCGGGGGTTCAGCCCCAGCATTTT. Amino acid sequence: CASSLAPGVQPQHF.

This clonotype was detected ten times or more. V gene TRBV12-3 or TRBV12-4 combines with J gene TRBJ2-3; TRBD2 aligns across 9 bases. Germline trimming cut 7 bases from V and 0 bases from J; bases unmatched to any gene: 5. The CDR3 contains 15 residues. The DNA of the CDR3 is TGTGCCAGCATCCCCGGACTAGCGAGCACAGATACGCAGTATTTT. Translating it yields CASIPGLASTDTQYF.

This clonotype has a count of ten or more. The chain employs TRBV25-1 and TRBJ2-3; no clear D. Germline-derived CDR1 and CDR2 are MGHDK and SYGVNS. This CDR3 is 15 amino acids long. V lost 6 bases and J lost 2, with 15 bases in between. CDR3 loop: CASRFINSPTDTQYF. The CDR3 DNA reads TGTGCCAGCAGATTCATCAACTCGCCCACAGATACGCAGTATTTT.

This clonotype was observed many times. The chain has TRBV12-3 or TRBV12-4 and TRBJ2-7; D is uncertain. There are 14 residues in the CDR3. The V gene lost 5 bases and the J gene lost 0 bases, with 11 bases spanning the gap. Written as DNA, the CDR3 is TGTGCCAGCAGTCCACCCCGGGTCTCCTACGAGCAGTACTTC. As protein: CASSPPRVSYEQYF.

Ten or more counts support this clonotype. The J gene is TRBJ2-7, the V gene TRBV3-1; D is possibly TRBD1 or TRBD2 (5 bases each). The V gene lost 4 bases and the J gene lost 3 bases, with 19 bases spanning the gap. This CDR3 has 16 residues. Per germline, CDR1 LGHDT and CDR2 YNNKEL (reference sequence). This CDR3 is CASSLFRARGLYEQYF. The DNA for the CDR3 is TGTGCCAGCAGCCTCTTCCGGGCCCGGGGCCTCTACGAGCAGTACTTC.

This clonotype was found a few times. The chain recombines TRBV7-2 with TRBJ2-5, with D possibly matching TRBD1 (6 bases). The CDR3 has 14 amino acids. Germline lookup yields CDR1 SGHTA and CDR2 FQGNSA. Trimming removed 7 bases at V and 4 bases at J, with 16 bases between. The CDR3 loop is CASKWGQWGETQYF. Written as DNA, the CDR3 is TGTGCCAGCAAATGGGGGCAGTGGGGAGAGACCCAGTACTTC.

This chain joins TRBV29-1 and TRBJ1-1, with D possibly matching TRBD1 (5 bases). In germline, CDR1 is SQVTM, CDR2 ANQGSEA. The CDR3 spans 11 residues. Trimming shortened V by 4 bases and J by 9 bases, and 12 bases separated the two germline ends. In DNA form, the CDR3 reads TGCAGCGTTGTAGGGGCAGAAAAAGCTTTCTTT. This sequence encodes CSVVGAEKAFF.

There are many counts of this clonotype. This chain connects TRBV7-9 to TRBJ2-2; D is unclear. The V gene lost 5 bases and the J gene lost 3 bases, with 13 bases spanning the gap. The CDR3 runs 15 residues. Germline-derived CDR1 and CDR2 are SEHNR and FQNEAQ (reference sequence). The CDR3 sequence is CASSPVTRYTGELFF. Here the CDR3 DNA reads TGTGCCAGCAGCCCTGTGACCAGATACACCGGGGAGCTGTTTTTT.

In its sample, this clonotype was seen many times. This sequence joins TRBV27 and TRBJ2-1; no definite D call. CDR3 size: 14 residues. Germline V gene lookup returns CDR1 MNHEY and CDR2 SMNVEV (reference sequence). The V gene lost 3 bases and the J gene lost 4 bases, with 10 bases spanning the gap. CDR3 region: CASSLLPQYNEQFF. The CDR3, as DNA: TGTGCCAGCAGTTTGCTCCCGCAATACAATGAGCAGTTCTTC.

This clonotype has at least ten counts. V and J are TRBV6-1 and TRBJ2-7, with D unresolved. Trimming took 8 bases from V and 0 from J, leaving 17 bases between them. Germline lookup yields CDR1 MNHNS and CDR2 SASEGT. This CDR3 spans 15 amino acids. Here the CDR3 DNA reads TGTGCCAGCTTAGGCTTTGACTCCTTCTCCTACGAGCAGTACTTC. Translated, it gives CASLGFDSFSYEQYF.

This clonotype showed up many times. Since a much larger clone is just one base distant, this may be a read error. This sequence joins TRBV2 and TRBJ2-1, with TRBD1 matching over 7 bases. This CDR3 region has 13 residues. Germline CDR1 reads SNHLY; CDR2 reads FYNNEI. In DNA form, the CDR3 reads TGTGCCAGCGATGGGACAGCCTACAATGAGCAGCTCTTC. Protein sequence: CASDGTAYNEQLF. Combining the CDR3 with reference TRBV2 and TRBJ2-1 gives the whole variable domain EPEVTQTPSHQVTQMGQEVILRCVPISNHLYFYWYRQILGQKVEFLVSFYNNEISEKSEIFDDQFSVERPDGSNFTLKIRSTKLEDSAMYFCASDGTAYNEQLFGPGTRLTVL.

As for this clonotype: Mismatch with germline at one junction end may stem from a read error. This chain links TRBV9 with TRBJ1-2; the D is unclear. The CDR3 totals 12 residues. The V gene's germline CDR1 is SGDLS and CDR2 YYNGEE. Written as DNA, the CDR3 is TGTGCCGGCAGCGTAGGTAACTATGGCTACACCTTC. Its protein is CAGSVGNYGYTF.

This clonotype was observed at least ten times. V gene TRBV2 combines with J gene TRBJ2-3, with 7 bases identical to TRBD2. The CDR3 covers 15 residues. The germline CDR1 and CDR2 sequences are SNHLY and FYNNEI. V shed 2 bases and J 0 bases; nucleotides not matched to a gene: 2. The CDR3 sequence is CASSELAASTDTQYF. CDR3 bases: TGTGCCAGCAGTGAACTAGCGGCTAGCACAGATACGCAGTATTTT.

In this sample, this clonotype turned up a few times. A much larger clone sits a single nucleotide away, making a read error possible. This rearrangement joins TRBV3-1 to TRBJ2-3, with 7 bases identical to TRBD2. CDR3 length equals 15 residues. Germline-derived CDR1 and CDR2 are LGHDT and YNNKEL (reference sequence). The CDR3: CASSQAVTSIDTQYF. The CDR3 DNA is TGTGCCAGCAGCCAAGCGGTGACTAGCATAGATACGCAGTATTTT.